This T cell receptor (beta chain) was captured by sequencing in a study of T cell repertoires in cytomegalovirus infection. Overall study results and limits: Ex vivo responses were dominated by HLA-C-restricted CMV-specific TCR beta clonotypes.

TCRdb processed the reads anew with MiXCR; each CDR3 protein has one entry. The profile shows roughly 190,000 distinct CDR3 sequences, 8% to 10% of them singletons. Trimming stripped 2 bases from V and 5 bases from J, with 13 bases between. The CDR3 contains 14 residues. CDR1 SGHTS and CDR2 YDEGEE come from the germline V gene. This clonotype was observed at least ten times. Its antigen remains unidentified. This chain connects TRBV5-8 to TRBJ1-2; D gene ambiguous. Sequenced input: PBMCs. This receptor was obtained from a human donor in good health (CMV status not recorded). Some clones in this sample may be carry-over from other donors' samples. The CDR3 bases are TGTGCCAGCAGCTTAGTATTGGCAGATTATGGCTACACCTTC. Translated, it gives CASSLVLADYGYTF.